Below are 25 T cell receptor beta chains sequenced from a single sample in a study of T cell responses to AZD1222 COVID-19 vaccine. Produced via immunoSEQ multiplex PCR; TCRdb's table is partial and in-frame only. The table records some 94,000 clones, around 90% of them present only once. Source: peripheral blood, taken on day 0 of AZD1222 vaccination. These receptors were taken from an adult in good health.

Concerning this clone: The junction and the germline gene differ at one end; a read error may be behind it. The V and J genes are TRBV5-1 and TRBJ1-5; TRBD1 is a possible D gene (5 bases). This CDR3 has 16 residues. Germline loops: CDR1 SGHRS, CDR2 YFSETQ. The CDR3 bases are TGTGCCAGCAGCCCCTTCGGGGGGGGGTCCAATCAGCCCCAGCATTTT. This gives the protein CASSPFGGGSNQPQHF.

The rearrangement links TRBV2 to TRBJ2-3; 10 nucleotides match TRBD2. The CDR3 consists of 15 residues. The trim removed 8 bases at V and 10 bases at J, leaving 15 bases unmatched. Looked up from germline, CDR1 is SNHLY and CDR2 is FYNNEI. The CDR3 nucleotides are TGTGCCAGCCGCAGAAGCCAGCGGGAGGGCCACTCGCAGTATTTT. Its translation: CASRRSQREGHSQYF.

The chain links TRBV9 to TRBJ2-1; tentatively, D is TRBD2 (5 bases). This CDR3 is built from 16 residues. Germline V gives CDR1 SGDLS, CDR2 YYNGEE. V dropped 4 bases and J dropped 5 bases, with 19 bases sitting between them. The CDR3 region has the DNA TGTGCCAGCAGCACCTCATGGTCTAGCTGGGACAATGAGCAGTTCTTC. As protein: CASSTSWSSWDNEQFF.

The chain has TRBV15 and TRBJ1-4, with D perhaps matching TRBD1 (5 bases). Per germline, CDR1 LNHNV and CDR2 YYDKDF (reference sequence). The CDR3 loop spans 15 amino acids. The V end was cut by 3 bases, the J end by 5 bases, with 13 bases between. In DNA form, the CDR3 reads TGTGCCACCAGCAGCCAGGGAGGCCAAAATGAAAAACTGTTTTTT. It yields the protein CATSSQGGQNEKLFF.

V usage is TRBV20-1 and J usage is TRBJ1-3; unclear D gene. Germline loops: CDR1 DFQATT, CDR2 SNEGSKA (reference sequence). The CDR3 spans 17 residues. V was pared by 3 bases and J by 0 bases, with 18 bases between. CDR3 amino acids: CSASLSSSPSSGNTIYF. In nucleotides, the CDR3 is TGCAGTGCTAGTCTGAGTTCGAGTCCTAGCTCTGGAAACACCATATATTTT.

The V gene is TRBV9, the J gene TRBJ1-2; 7 bases are a match to TRBD1. Germline lookup yields CDR1 SGDLS and CDR2 YYNGEE. The CDR3 is 15 residues long. V lost 4 bases, J lost 8 bases, and 14 bases stayed unmatched. CDR3 sequence (DNA): TGTGCCAGCAGCCCCAGTAGAGGGGGCGGGGGCGGCTACACCTTC. Translating it yields CASSPSRGGGGGYTF.

The rearrangement uses TRBV11-2 and TRBJ2-5; D ambiguous. With 4 bases removed from V and 5 bases from J, the gap between germline ends came to 14 bases. The CDR3 has 14 residues. Germline CDR1 and CDR2: SGHAT and FQNNGV. CDR3 region: CASSSGLSFETQYF. In nucleotides, the CDR3 is TGTGCCAGCAGCTCGGGCCTCTCGTTTGAGACCCAGTACTTC.

As DNA, the CDR3 is TGTGCCAGCAGCCCCAGGTCGACTAGCGGGGGGGCGGAGACCCAGTACTTC. Translation gives CASSPRSTSGGAETQYF. The chain recombines TRBV5-6 with TRBJ2-5; TRBD2 matches 14 bases. The V and J ends lost 4 bases and 5 bases, in that order; junction bases with no gene match: 10. The germline V gene has CDR1 SGHDT and CDR2 YYEEEE. CDR3 length: 17 residues.

J is TRBJ1-2 and V is TRBV23-1; 8 bases match TRBD1. TRBV23-1 is filed as an ORF, its function uncertain. Trimming at V came to 3 bases and at J to 2 bases, leaving 8 bases not matched to a gene. This CDR3 comprises 16 residues. The CDR3 bases are TGCGCCAGCAGTCAGTCGACAGGGGAGGGGAACTATGGCTACACCTTC. Translated: CASSQSTGEGNYGYTF.

The chain recombines TRBV5-4 with TRBJ2-5; tentatively, D is TRBD1 or TRBD2 (5 bases each). This CDR3 contains 14 residues. The germline V and J ends were trimmed by 2 bases and 4 bases, with 12 bases remaining between them. CDR1 and CDR2 (germline): SGHNT, YYREEE (reference sequence). CDR3 in amino acids: CASSLTLRGETQYF. DNA of the CDR3: TGTGCCAGCAGCTTAACCTTGAGGGGAGAGACCCAGTACTTC.

J is TRBJ1-4 and V is TRBV5-6; D remains unclear. Germline CDR1 and CDR2: SGHDT and YYEEEE. The CDR3 consists of 15 residues. Trimming took off 1 base at V and 10 bases at J, with 17 bases between the two ends. CDR3 residues: CASSLLNEAEGKLFF. The CDR3 nucleotides are TGTGCCAGCAGCTTGCTGAATGAGGCAGAGGGAAAACTGTTTTTT.

This sequence joins TRBV6-5 and TRBJ1-5; 10 nucleotides line up with TRBD1. The CDR3 extends over 15 amino acids. Losses at the gene ends were 8 bases for V and 7 bases for J; bases not matched to a gene: 11. Germline V gene lookup returns CDR1 MNHEY and CDR2 SVGAGI. The CDR3 spells CASRRGTGVRQPQHF. In DNA form, the CDR3 reads TGTGCCAGCCGGCGGGGGACAGGGGTCCGACAGCCCCAGCATTTT.

The chain carries TRBV7-9 and TRBJ2-6; 10 nucleotides agree with TRBD2. The CDR3 is made up of 16 amino acids. Germline V gene sequence: CDR1 SEHNR, CDR2 FQNEAQ (reference sequence). Losses at the gene ends were 4 bases for V and 3 bases for J; bases not matched to a gene: 3. For the CDR3, the DNA is TGTGCCAGCAGCTCTAGCGGGGGCTATGGGGCCAACGTCCTGACTTTC. Protein product: CASSSSGGYGANVLTF.

This clone occurred once. At one end the junction does not follow the germline gene, possibly because of a read error. This chain links TRBV2 with TRBJ1-6; perhaps TRBD1 as D (6 bases). The CDR3 has 15 amino acids. Germline CDR1 reads SNHLY; CDR2 reads FYNNEI. The DNA of the CDR3 is TGTGCCAGCAGGTTCCCCGGACAGAATAATTCACCCCCCCACTTT. Protein: CASRFPGQNNSPPHF.

The rearrangement links TRBV7-2 to TRBJ2-1; a weak D match, TRBD2 (6 bases). V lost 3 bases and J lost 3, with 21 bases in between. CDR1 is SGHTA, CDR2 FQGNSA, per germline. CDR3 length: 18 residues. DNA of the CDR3: TGTGCCAGCAGCTTGGCCTCGGGGGTAGGCCTTATCTACAATGAGCAGTTCTTC. This translates into CASSLASGVGLIYNEQFF.

This chain uses TRBV29-1 with TRBJ2-1; D possibly corresponds to TRBD2 (5 bases). The length of the CDR3 is 11 residues. Germline CDR1 reads SQVTM; CDR2 reads ANQGSEA. V was trimmed by 1 base and J by 9 bases, leaving 7 bases between them. CDR3 sequence: CSVEGEGEQFF. CDR3 sequence (DNA): TGCAGCGTTGAAGGCGAGGGTGAGCAGTTCTTC.

J is TRBJ1-6 and V is TRBV6-2 or TRBV6-3; perhaps TRBD1 as D (5 bases). V was pared by 2 bases and J by 0 bases, with 14 bases between. Germline CDR1 is MNHEY and CDR2 is SVGEGT. This CDR3 has 18 residues. CDR3 in DNA: TGTGCCAGCAGTTACCGCCAGGGAGAAGTCTCCTATAATTCACCCCTCCACTTT. This gives the protein CASSYRQGEVSYNSPLHF.

The J gene is TRBJ1-6, the V gene TRBV12-3 or TRBV12-4; D ambiguous. V gave up 5 bases and J gave up 5 bases, with 4 bases separating them. The CDR3 loop spans 12 amino acids. The chain's CDR3 is CASSNNNSPLHF. DNA for the CDR3: TGTGCCAGCAGTAATAATAATTCACCCCTCCACTTT.

V is TRBV3-1 (or the pseudogene TRBV3-2) and J is TRBJ2-4; 8 bases are a match to TRBD1. The CDR3 has 17 amino acids. V shed 1 base, J shed 3 bases, and the junction held 8 bases outside the gene matches. CDR1 LGHDT and CDR2 YNNKEL come from the germline V gene (reference sequence). The CDR3 sequence is CASSQASGTGLKNIQYF. For the CDR3, the DNA is TGTGCCAGCAGCCAAGCGTCCGGGACAGGCCTCAAAAACATTCAGTACTTC.

This clone was detected only a few times. The rearrangement joins TRBV6-5 to TRBJ1-2, with D uncertain. Germline V CDR1 and CDR2: MNHEY, SVGAGI. This CDR3 comprises 13 residues. The V gene lost 2 bases and the J gene lost 8 bases, with 12 bases spanning the gap. DNA for the CDR3: TGTGCCAGCAGTTACGGGCAGTCCGGAGGCTACACCTTC. It encodes CASSYGQSGGYTF.

V usage is TRBV4-3 and J usage is TRBJ2-7; TRBD1 might be the D (5 bases). This CDR3 spans 11 amino acids. Germline CDR1 reads LGHNA; CDR2 reads YSLEER. V dropped 4 bases and J dropped 12 bases, with 13 bases sitting between them. CDR3 region: CASSLGQDWYV. CDR3 sequence (DNA): TGCGCCAGCAGCCTCGGACAAGACTGGTACGTC.

The chain uses TRBV19 and TRBJ2-5; 7 positions agree with TRBD1. This CDR3 region has 14 residues. The V and J ends lost 4 bases and 5 bases, in that order; junction bases with no gene match: 7. In germline, CDR1 is LNHDA, CDR2 SQIVND (reference sequence). The CDR3 coding sequence is TGTGCCAGTAGTAAGAGGGGGCTTGGGGAGACCCAGTACTTC. Residues: CASSKRGLGETQYF.

The CDR3 region has the DNA TGTGCCAGCAGTCACGGGACGGGCTATGGCTACACCTTC. It codes for CASSHGTGYGYTF. This chain links TRBV7-9 with TRBJ1-2; weak D call: TRBD1 (5 bases). The CDR3 loop spans 13 amino acids. Looked up from germline, CDR1 is SEHNR and CDR2 is FQNEAQ (reference sequence). Trimming shortened V by 6 bases and J by 4 bases, and 12 bases separated the two germline ends.

This chain connects TRBV6-5 to TRBJ1-2; no clear D. Trimming took off 2 bases at V and 4 bases at J, with 11 bases between the two ends. The CDR3 sequence is 14 residues long. Germline assignment: CDR1 MNHEY and CDR2 SVGAGI. The DNA for the CDR3 is TGTGCCAGCAGTTACCCCGTGGCTTCCTATGGCTACACCTTC. As protein: CASSYPVASYGYTF.

This chain connects TRBV6-2 or TRBV6-3 to TRBJ1-2; D ambiguous. Per germline, CDR1 MNHEY and CDR2 SVGEGT. The CDR3 spans 11 residues. Trimming cost V 0 bases and J 6 bases, with 2 bases left between them. The CDR3 is CASSYSHGYTF. The CDR3 DNA sequence: TGTGCCAGCAGTTACTCGCATGGCTACACCTTC.